One sample yielded the 16 T cell receptor beta chains listed below, sequenced in a study of blood T cells in healthy people across ages. A second PCR, run for about 7 to 11 cycles, used a sample-barcoded 5' primer plus a J-beta primer mix. TCRdb itself ran the 5' RACE reads through MiXCR, one entry per CDR3 protein. The sample consists of under 800,000 distinct CDR3 sequences, 20% to 25% of them appearing once. Sequences were obtained from blood. Receptors originate from a man in his sixties or seventies in good health.

This clonotype was detected only a few times. The V gene is TRBV5-5, the J gene TRBJ2-3; D gene uncertain. Germline CDR1 reads SGHKS; CDR2 reads YYEKEE (reference sequence). The CDR3 spans 14 residues. V dropped 2 bases and J dropped 0 bases, with 7 bases sitting between them. CDR3 in DNA: TGTGCCAGCAGCTTCGGGTCTAGCACAGATACGCAGTATTTT. This codes for CASSFGSSTDTQYF.

V usage is TRBV12-3 or TRBV12-4 and J usage is TRBJ1-5; a weak D match, TRBD1 (5 bases). The CDR3 contains 14 residues. Trimming pared 6 bases from V and 3 bases from J, leaving 12 bases between. CDR3 protein: CASSTRGTNQPQHF. The CDR3 DNA reads TGTGCCAGCAGCACCCGGGGGACCAATCAGCCCCAGCATTTT.

This clonotype was recorded a few times. The genes are TRBV13 and TRBJ1-1; D not certain. Germline assignment: CDR1 PRHDT and CDR2 FYEKMQ (reference sequence). Trimming removed 0 bases at V and 4 bases at J, with 9 bases between. The CDR3 extends over 14 amino acids. CDR3 in amino acids: CASSLGQTGTEAFF. The CDR3 bases are TGTGCCAGCAGCTTAGGACAGACCGGCACTGAAGCTTTCTTT. The variable domain in full, completed from reference TRBV13 and TRBJ1-1, reads AAGVIQSPRHLIKEKRETATLKCYPIPRHDTVYWYQQGPGQDPQFLISFYEKMQSDKGSIPDRFSAQQFSDYHSELNMSSLELGDSALYFCASSLGQTGTEAFFGQGTRLTVV.

This chain uses TRBV29-1 with TRBJ2-2; TRBD2 aligns across 11 bases. With 4 bases clipped from V and 4 bases from J, the junction kept 5 bases outside the gene matches. The CDR3 runs to 15 residues. Germline V gene data show CDR1 as SQVTM and CDR2 as ANQGSEA. This chain's CDR3 is CSVARLAGGTGELFF. CDR3 coding DNA: TGCAGCGTTGCGCGGCTAGCGGGAGGCACCGGGGAGCTGTTTTTT.

The chain has TRBV3-1 and TRBJ2-1; D unclear. V gave up 0 bases and J gave up 2 bases, with 11 bases separating them. Germline CDR1 is LGHDT and CDR2 is YNNKEL (reference sequence). CDR3 length: 16 residues. The CDR3 nucleotides are TGTGCCAGCAGCCAAGATTTCGCGGATACCTACAATGAGCAGTTCTTC. Its protein is CASSQDFADTYNEQFF.

CDR3 amino acids: CASSTSLGLANTCEQYF. CDR3 in DNA: TGTGCCAGCAGCACATCGCTGGGACTAGCAAACACCTGCGAGCAGTACTTC. The rearrangement links TRBV7-9 to TRBJ2-7; 9 positions match TRBD2. This CDR3 is 17 amino acids long. Germline V gene lookup returns CDR1 SEHNR and CDR2 FQNEAQ (reference sequence). Losses at the gene ends were 5 bases for V and 6 bases for J; bases not matched to a gene: 17.

Turning to this clonotype: A junction boundary mismatches the germline segment, possibly from a read error. The chain joins TRBV29-1 to TRBJ2-1, with D maybe TRBD2 (5 bases). This CDR3 region has 11 residues. CDR1 and CDR2 from the germline V gene are SQVTM and ANQGSEA. CDR3 in DNA: TGCAGCGTTGTCTCTCGGGATGAGCAGTCCTTC. Its protein is CSVVSRDEQSF.

This clonotype was observed a handful of times. CDR3 nucleotides: TGTGCCAGCAGCCAAGATTCTTGGACAGGGAACACTGAAGCTTTCTTT. It translates to CASSQDSWTGNTEAFF. The rearrangement uses TRBV14 and TRBJ1-1, with 7 bases identical to TRBD1. The CDR3 contains 16 residues. The trim removed 0 bases at V and 1 base at J, leaving 5 bases unmatched. CDR1 and CDR2 (germline): SGHDN, FVKESK.

This clonotype was seen a handful of times. The rearrangement links TRBV5-1 to TRBJ1-6, with D unclear. The CDR3 is 15 residues long. Trimming left V 0 bases short and J 4 bases short, with 8 bases between. CDR1 SGHRS and CDR2 YFSETQ come from the germline V gene. The CDR3 spells CASSLARDYNSPLHF. CDR3 sequence (DNA): TGCGCCAGCAGCTTGGCCCGGGATTATAATTCACCCCTCCACTTT.

Many counts were recorded for this clonotype. The chain links TRBV29-1 to TRBJ2-2; D remains unclear. The V and J ends lost 4 bases and 4 bases respectively, with 7 bases between them. In germline, CDR1 is SQVTM, CDR2 ANQGSEA. This CDR3 has 12 residues. The CDR3 spells CSVGPSTGELFF. CDR3 in DNA: TGCAGCGTTGGGCCGAGCACCGGGGAGCTGTTTTTT.

The chain combines TRBV5-1 with TRBJ2-7; tentative D call: TRBD1 (5 bases). The CDR3 length is 14 residues. Germline CDR1 and CDR2: SGHRS and YFSETQ. The germline V and J ends were trimmed by 0 bases and 6 bases, with 13 bases remaining between them. In DNA form, the CDR3 reads TGCGCCAGCAGCTTGGGTGACAGTCTCGGCGAGCAGTACTTC. Encoded protein: CASSLGDSLGEQYF.

CDR3 nucleotide sequence: TGTGCCAGCAGCTTATCTTACGGGGGGTCCTACAATGAGCAGTTCTTC. Residues: CASSLSYGGSYNEQFF. The chain recombines TRBV7-3 with TRBJ2-1, with 7 nucleotides matching TRBD2. This CDR3 comprises 16 residues. V shed 2 bases and J 1 base; nucleotides not matched to a gene: 5. The germline CDR1 and CDR2 sequences are SGHTA and FQGTGA.

J is TRBJ2-1 and V is TRBV10-3, with 11 nucleotides matching TRBD2. This CDR3 has 14 residues. Germline V gives CDR1 ENHRY, CDR2 SYGVKD. Losses at the gene ends were 4 bases for V and 5 bases for J; bases not matched to a gene: 1. The CDR3 DNA reads as TGTGCCATCAGTGGACTAGCGGGGCACAATGAGCAGTTCTTC. This translates into CAISGLAGHNEQFF.

This clonotype appeared a few times. CDR3 in DNA: TGTGCCAGCAGTGAAGCCCCGTCTAATGAAAAACTGTTTTTT. It encodes CASSEAPSNEKLFF. This sequence joins TRBV2 and TRBJ1-4; no reliable D call. In germline, CDR1 is SNHLY, CDR2 FYNNEI. This CDR3 has 14 amino acids. Trimming cost V 0 bases and J 3 bases, with 5 bases left between them.

The chain couples TRBV12-5 to TRBJ2-2; 7 bases are a match to TRBD2. CDR1 LGHNT and CDR2 FRNRAP come from the germline V gene. The CDR3 spans 16 residues. Losses at the gene ends were 0 bases for V and 3 bases for J; bases not matched to a gene: 4. The CDR3 sequence: CASGLVLAAHTGELFF. The CDR3 coding sequence is TGTGCTAGTGGTTTGGTTCTAGCGGCCCACACCGGGGAGCTGTTTTTT.

There are many counts of this clonotype. The chain couples TRBV29-1 to TRBJ1-1; D is uncertain. Germline V lookup: CDR1 SQVTM, CDR2 ANQGSEA. This CDR3 region has 11 residues. The germline V and J ends were trimmed by 4 bases and 1 base, with 4 bases remaining between them. The DNA of the CDR3 is TGCAGCGTTGCGGAGAACACTGAAGCTTTCTTT. This sequence encodes CSVAENTEAFF.